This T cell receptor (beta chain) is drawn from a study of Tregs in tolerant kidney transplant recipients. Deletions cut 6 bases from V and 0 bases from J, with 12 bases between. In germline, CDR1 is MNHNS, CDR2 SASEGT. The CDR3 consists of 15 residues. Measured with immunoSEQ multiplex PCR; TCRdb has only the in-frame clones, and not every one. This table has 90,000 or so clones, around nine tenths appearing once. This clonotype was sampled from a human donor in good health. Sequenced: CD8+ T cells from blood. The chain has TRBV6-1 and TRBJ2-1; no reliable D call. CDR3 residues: CASSPPENSYNEQFF. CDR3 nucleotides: TGTGCCAGCAGCCCACCGGAGAACTCCTACAATGAGCAGTTCTTC.